Included here is one T cell receptor (beta chain) sequence, with context. This clonotype has ten or more counts. Which antigen it targets is not known. Per-base quality was not reported, and no clone a single base away is much larger than it. This sample was taken from a study of Graves' ophthalmopathy and Graves' hyperthyroidism (dated by TCRdb to the late 2010s). Notes on the research overall: Stable hyperthyroidism was defined as no progression to ophthalmopathy within 18 months of follow-up. In total, under 150 blood samples were TCR-sequenced: approximately 40 ophthalmopathy, some 75 hyperthyroidism and about 17 hyperthyroidism-to-ophthalmopathy patients. In roughly six hyperthyroidism patients, the T-cell repertoire of thyroid tissue was compared with the T-cell repertoire of blood. To explore V-J signatures distinguishing ophthalmopathy from hyperthyroidism, a discovery set of around 100 patients (43 ophthalmopathy, 57 stable hyperthyroidism) was enrolled. The study used TCR beta repertoire signatures to distinguish Graves' ophthalmopathy from Graves' hyperthyroidism and to predict progression to ophthalmopathy. The independent validation cohort included approximately 19 hyperthyroidism patients plus 17 patients who later progressed from hyperthyroidism to ophthalmopathy. After sampling, hyperthyroidism patients received methimazole starting at 30 mg daily, and ophthalmopathy patients received high-dose intravenous methylprednisolone. Overall results and qualifications from the work: In validation, the model predicted ophthalmopathy progression with roughly 68% sensitivity and roughly 72% specificity; around twelve predicted patients were CT-confirmed with GO in a median of 6.5 months. No statistical method was used to predetermine the sample size, and group allocation was not hidden from the investigators. Most expanded thyroid clonotypes with a frequency above 0.001 also appeared in blood, which suggests that blood repertoires may reflect the immune response in the thyroid. Ophthalmopathy was separated from stable hyperthyroidism by the 13-signature model with around 89% sensitivity and about 81% specificity in cross-validation and with 80%/75% in the test set.

For repertoire sequencing, the TCR beta CDR3 regions were amplified from RNA transcripts. HTBI primers and the Qiagen OneStep RT-PCR kit were used in a first-round RT-PCR, which was followed by a second-round multiplex PCR, size selection and purification. Libraries were sequenced paired-end with 100 bp reads on an Illumina HiSeq2000. On the authors' methods: SOAPnuke was used to process the reads, throwing out any read that had adapters, had uncalled bases, had a mean Phred below 15, or lacked an exact constant-primer or identifier match. COPE v1.2.5 was used to merge high-quality paired reads. Clonotypes were defined as unique nucleotide sequences and were aligned to IMGT TRB V, D and J references using MiTCR v1.1. Only V-J combinations with frequency above 0.0001 were analysed, covering over 99% of repertoires. A TCR clonal expansion and chaos score per V-J combination was defined as the ratio of F50 clonal expansion to chaos observed in the TCRdist matrix. Features were reduced by Welch's t-statistics and random forest to approximately 13 V-J combinations, which fed a naive Bayes classifier. The Morisita-Horn index was used to measure how similar the thyroid and blood repertoires were. TCRdb reran the public reads through fastp at Q25 and MiXCR, keeping productive beta chains. Records with the same CDR3 protein are collapsed into one entry carrying the most frequent genes and DNA. The V and J calls come from TCRdb's annotation, not from the publication. Across this sample there are 500,000 to 700,000 distinct CDR3 sequences, with under 45% seen only once. Of the sample, roughly 4.5% falls within the top ten clones.

From a lookup of the germline V gene, CDR1 and CDR2 are MDHEN and SYDVKM. The V and J ends are trimmed by 4 bases and 2 bases, leaving 11 bases between them. Its CDR3 holds 14 amino acids, cysteine through phenylalanine. Just CDR3 DNA is preserved here, 42 bases in frame from base 1. Patients with hyperthyroidism were aged 18 to 65 years, had been newly diagnosed, and had a disease duration of less than 2 months. Anyone with other autoimmune diseases, uncontrolled infections, pregnancy or lactation was excluded from the study. Diagnosis relied on clinical symptoms, serum thyroxine, TRAb, thyroid ultrasound and orbital computed tomography. Total RNA was extracted with Trizol reagent and quality-checked on an Agilent 2100 Bioanalyzer.

The V and J genes are TRBV28 and TRBJ2-5; the D gene cannot be named for sure. Material for sequencing was peripheral blood or thyroid tissue (not recorded which). The source of this sequence is an adult man with Graves' hyperthyroidism. The nucleotide sequence is given as TGTGCCAGCAGTTCCCCCGCGGTTCAAGAGACCCAGTACTTC. It codes for CASSSPAVQETQYF.